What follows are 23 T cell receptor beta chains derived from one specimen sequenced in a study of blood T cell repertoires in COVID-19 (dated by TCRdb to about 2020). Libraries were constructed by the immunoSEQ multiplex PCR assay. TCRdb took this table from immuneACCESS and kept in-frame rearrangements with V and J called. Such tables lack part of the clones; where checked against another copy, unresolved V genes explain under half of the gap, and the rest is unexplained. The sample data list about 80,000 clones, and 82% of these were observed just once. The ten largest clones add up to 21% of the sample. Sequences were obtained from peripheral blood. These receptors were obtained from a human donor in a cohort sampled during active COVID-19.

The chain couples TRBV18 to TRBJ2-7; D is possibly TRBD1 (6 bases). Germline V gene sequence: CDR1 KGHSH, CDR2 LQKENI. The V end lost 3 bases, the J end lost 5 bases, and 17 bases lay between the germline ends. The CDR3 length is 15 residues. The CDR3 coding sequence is TGTGCCAGCTCACCGACCCTGAGGGACAACCACGAGCAGTACTTC. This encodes CASSPTLRDNHEQYF.

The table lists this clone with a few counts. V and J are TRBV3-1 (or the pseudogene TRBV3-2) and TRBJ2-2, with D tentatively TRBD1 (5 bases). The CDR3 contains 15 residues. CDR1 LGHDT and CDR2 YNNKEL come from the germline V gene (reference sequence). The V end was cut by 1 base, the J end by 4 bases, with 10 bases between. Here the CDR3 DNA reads TGTGCCAGCAGCCAAGTAGGGGCTGGCACCGGGGAGCTGTTTTTT. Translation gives CASSQVGAGTGELFF.

The CDR3 spells CAWSATGQVNTEAFF. Written as DNA, the CDR3 is TGTGCCTGGAGTGCAACGGGACAGGTGAACACTGAAGCTTTCTTT. The rearrangement joins TRBV30 to TRBJ1-1; 8 positions agree with TRBD1. Germline CDR1 and CDR2: GTSNPN and SVGIG (reference sequence). This CDR3 comprises 15 residues. The J segment lost 0 bases and the V segment lost 1 base, leaving 4 bases of the junction unmatched.

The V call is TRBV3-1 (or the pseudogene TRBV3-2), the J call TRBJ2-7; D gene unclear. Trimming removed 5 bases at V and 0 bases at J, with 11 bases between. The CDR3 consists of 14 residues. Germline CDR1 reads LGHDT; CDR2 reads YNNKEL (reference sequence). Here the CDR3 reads CASSVSSGSYEQYF. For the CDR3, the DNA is TGTGCCAGCAGCGTCTCGTCGGGCTCCTACGAGCAGTACTTC.

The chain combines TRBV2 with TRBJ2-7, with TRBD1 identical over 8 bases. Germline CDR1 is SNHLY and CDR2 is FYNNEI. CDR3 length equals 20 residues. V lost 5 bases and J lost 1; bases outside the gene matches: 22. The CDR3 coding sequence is TGTGCCAGCAGTAACTACACTTTTCCCAAACCGGGACAGGCGTCCTACGAGCAGTACTTC. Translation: CASSNYTFPKPGQASYEQYF.

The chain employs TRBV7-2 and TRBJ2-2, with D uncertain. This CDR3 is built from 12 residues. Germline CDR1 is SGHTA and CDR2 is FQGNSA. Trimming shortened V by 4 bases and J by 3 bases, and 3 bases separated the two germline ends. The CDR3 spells CASSSYTGELFF. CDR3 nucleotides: TGTGCCAGCAGCTCTTACACCGGGGAGCTGTTTTTT.

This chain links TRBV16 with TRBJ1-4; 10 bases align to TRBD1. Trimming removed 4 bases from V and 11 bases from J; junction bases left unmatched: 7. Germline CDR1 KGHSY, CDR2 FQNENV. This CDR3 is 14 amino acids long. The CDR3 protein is CASSPGTGVRKLFF. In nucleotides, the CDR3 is TGTGCCAGCAGCCCCGGGACAGGGGTTCGGAAACTGTTTTTT.

Here the CDR3 DNA reads TGTGCCAGCAGTGACGGCGGGAACACCGGGGAGCTGTTTTTT. This encodes CASSDGGNTGELFF. This chain joins TRBV6-1 and TRBJ2-2, with unresolved D. CDR3 length equals 14 residues. The V and J ends lost 3 bases and 1 base respectively, with 6 bases between them. Germline V gene sequence: CDR1 MNHNS, CDR2 SASEGT.

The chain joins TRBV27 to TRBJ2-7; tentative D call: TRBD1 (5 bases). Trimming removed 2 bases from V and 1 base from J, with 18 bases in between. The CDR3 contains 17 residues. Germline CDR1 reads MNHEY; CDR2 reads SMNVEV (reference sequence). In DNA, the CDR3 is TGTGCCAGCAGTTTAGTGGGGCCCGCGATACCTTCCTACGAGCAGTACTTC. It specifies CASSLVGPAIPSYEQYF.

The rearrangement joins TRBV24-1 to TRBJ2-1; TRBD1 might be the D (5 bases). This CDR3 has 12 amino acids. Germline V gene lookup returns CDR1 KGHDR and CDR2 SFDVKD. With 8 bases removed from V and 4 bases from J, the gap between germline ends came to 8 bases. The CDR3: CATKGPYNEQFF. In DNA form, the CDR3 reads TGTGCCACCAAGGGGCCGTACAATGAGCAGTTCTTC.

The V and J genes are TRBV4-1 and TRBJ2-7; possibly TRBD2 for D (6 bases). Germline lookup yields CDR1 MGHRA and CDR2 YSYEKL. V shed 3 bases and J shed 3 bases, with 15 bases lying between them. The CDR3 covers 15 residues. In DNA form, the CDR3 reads TGCGCCAGCAGCCAGGGGGGAAGGCCTATCTACGAGCAGTACTTC. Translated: CASSQGGRPIYEQYF.

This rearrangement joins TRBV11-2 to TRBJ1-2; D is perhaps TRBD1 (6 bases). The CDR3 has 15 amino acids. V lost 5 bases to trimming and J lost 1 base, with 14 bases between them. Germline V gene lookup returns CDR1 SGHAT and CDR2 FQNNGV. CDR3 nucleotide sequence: TGTGCCAGCAGCACCCGACAGGCCCTTAACTATGGCTACACCTTC. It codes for CASSTRQALNYGYTF.

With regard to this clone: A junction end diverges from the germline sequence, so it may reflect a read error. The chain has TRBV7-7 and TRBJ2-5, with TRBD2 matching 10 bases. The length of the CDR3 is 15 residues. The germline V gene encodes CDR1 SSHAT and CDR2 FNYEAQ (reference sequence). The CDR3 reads CASSLNPSGGETQYF. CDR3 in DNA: TGTGCTAGCAGCTTAAACCCTAGCGGGGGAGAGACCCAGTACTTC.

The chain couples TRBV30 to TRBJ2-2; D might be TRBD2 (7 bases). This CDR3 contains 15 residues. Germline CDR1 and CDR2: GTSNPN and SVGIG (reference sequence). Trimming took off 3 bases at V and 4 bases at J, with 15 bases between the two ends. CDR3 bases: TGTGCCTGGAGGGGGGCGGGGGCCGTCACCGGGGAGCTGTTTTTT. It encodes CAWRGAGAVTGELFF.

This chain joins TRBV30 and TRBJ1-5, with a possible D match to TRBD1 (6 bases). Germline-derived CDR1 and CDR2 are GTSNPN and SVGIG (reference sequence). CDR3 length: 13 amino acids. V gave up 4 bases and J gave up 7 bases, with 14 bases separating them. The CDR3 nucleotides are TGTGCCTGGACCGCGGGGGGCGGCCAGCCCCAGCATTTT. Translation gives CAWTAGGGQPQHF.

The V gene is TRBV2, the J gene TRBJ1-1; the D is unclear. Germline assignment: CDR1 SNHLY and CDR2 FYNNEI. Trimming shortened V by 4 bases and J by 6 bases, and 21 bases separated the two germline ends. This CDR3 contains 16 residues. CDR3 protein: CASSVAKGPPRPEAFF. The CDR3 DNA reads TGTGCCAGCAGTGTCGCTAAAGGTCCCCCCAGGCCTGAAGCTTTCTTT.

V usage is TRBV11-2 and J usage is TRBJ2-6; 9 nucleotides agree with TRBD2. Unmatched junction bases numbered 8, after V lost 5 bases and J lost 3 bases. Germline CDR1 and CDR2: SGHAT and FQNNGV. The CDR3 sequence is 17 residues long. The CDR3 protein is CASSPLAGAGGANVLTF. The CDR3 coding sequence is TGTGCCAGCAGCCCATTAGCGGGGGCTGGTGGGGCCAACGTCCTGACTTTC.

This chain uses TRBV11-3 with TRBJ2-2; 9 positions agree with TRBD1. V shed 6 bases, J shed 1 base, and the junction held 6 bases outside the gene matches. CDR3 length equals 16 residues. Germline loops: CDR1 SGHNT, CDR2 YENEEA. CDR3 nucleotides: TGTGCCAGCAGTCCTACGGGACAGGGGAACACCGGGGAGCTGTTTTTT. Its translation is CASSPTGQGNTGELFF.

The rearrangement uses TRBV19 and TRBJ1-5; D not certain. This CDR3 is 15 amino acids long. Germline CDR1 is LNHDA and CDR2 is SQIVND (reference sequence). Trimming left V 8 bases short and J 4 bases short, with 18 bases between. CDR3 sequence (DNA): TGTGCCAGTTGCCGGGCGGAGGTCGGTAATCAGCCCCAGCATTTT. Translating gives CASCRAEVGNQPQHF.

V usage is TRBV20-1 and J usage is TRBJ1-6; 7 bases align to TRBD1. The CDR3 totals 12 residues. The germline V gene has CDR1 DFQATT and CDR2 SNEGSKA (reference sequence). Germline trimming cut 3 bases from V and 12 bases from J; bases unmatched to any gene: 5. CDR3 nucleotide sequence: TGCAGTGCTAGTGCTCAGGGGGTACCCCTCCACTTT. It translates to CSASAQGVPLHF.

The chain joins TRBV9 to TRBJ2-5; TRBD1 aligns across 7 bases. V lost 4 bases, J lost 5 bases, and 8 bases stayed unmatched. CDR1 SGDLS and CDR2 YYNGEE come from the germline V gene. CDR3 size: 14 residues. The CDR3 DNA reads TGTGCCAGCAGCACCCCGACAGGGTTGGAGACCCAGTACTTC. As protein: CASSTPTGLETQYF.

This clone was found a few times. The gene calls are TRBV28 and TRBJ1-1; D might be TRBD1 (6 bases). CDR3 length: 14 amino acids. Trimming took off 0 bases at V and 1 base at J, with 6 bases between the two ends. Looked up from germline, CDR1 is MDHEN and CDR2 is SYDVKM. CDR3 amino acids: CASSLWDRNTEAFF. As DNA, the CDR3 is TGTGCCAGCAGTTTATGGGACAGGAACACTGAAGCTTTCTTT.

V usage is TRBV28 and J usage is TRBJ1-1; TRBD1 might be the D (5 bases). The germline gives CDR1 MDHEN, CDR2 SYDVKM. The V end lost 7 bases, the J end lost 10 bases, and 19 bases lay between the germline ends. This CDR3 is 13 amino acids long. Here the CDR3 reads CASTTGGSPRAFF. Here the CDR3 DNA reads TGTGCCAGCACCACGGGGGGGTCACCTCGAGCTTTCTTT.